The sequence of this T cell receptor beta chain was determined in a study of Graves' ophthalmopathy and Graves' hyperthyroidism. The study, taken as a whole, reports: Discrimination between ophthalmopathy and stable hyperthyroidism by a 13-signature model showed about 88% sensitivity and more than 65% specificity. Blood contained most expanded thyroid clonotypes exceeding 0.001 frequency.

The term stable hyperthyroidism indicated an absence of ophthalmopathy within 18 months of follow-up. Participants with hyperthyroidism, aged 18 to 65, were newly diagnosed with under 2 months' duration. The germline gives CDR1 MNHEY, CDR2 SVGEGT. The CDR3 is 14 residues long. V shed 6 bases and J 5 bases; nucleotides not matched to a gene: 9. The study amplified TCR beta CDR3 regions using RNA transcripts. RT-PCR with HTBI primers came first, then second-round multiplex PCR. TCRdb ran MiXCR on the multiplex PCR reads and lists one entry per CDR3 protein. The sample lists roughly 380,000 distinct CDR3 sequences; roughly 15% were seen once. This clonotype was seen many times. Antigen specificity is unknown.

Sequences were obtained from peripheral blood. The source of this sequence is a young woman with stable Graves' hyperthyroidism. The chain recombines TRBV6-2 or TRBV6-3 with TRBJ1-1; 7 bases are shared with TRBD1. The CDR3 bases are TGTGCCAGCAGGATCCAGGGGGAGAGTACTGAAGCTTTCTTT. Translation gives CASRIQGESTEAFF.